Listed below are T cell receptor beta chains from one sample, sequenced in a study of blood T cell repertoires in COVID-19. The assay was immunoSEQ multiplex PCR, and TCRdb's table has in-frame clones only and misses some. The sample contains 25,000 to 30,000 clones, 80% to 90% of which appear only once. The sequenced material came from peripheral blood. The source is a human donor in a cohort sampled during active COVID-19. Each CDR3 is given with its conserved first and last residue.

j_call	v_call	cdr3_aa
TRBJ1-1	TRBV2	CASFPDRNTEAFF
TRBJ1-2	TRBV2	CASSEATGGGGYGYTF
TRBJ2-1	TRBV11-2	CASSRFSTAQFF
TRBJ2-7	TRBV5-6	CASSSGTGNYEQYF
TRBJ1-6	TRBV6-5	CASRDRVWEPLHF
TRBJ2-7	TRBV7-6	CASSYDSYSYEQYF
TRBJ1-5	TRBV12-3/TRBV12-4	CASSGGRPQHF
TRBJ1-5	TRBV3-1/TRBV3-2	CASSPTDSNQPQHF
TRBJ2-2	TRBV6-6	CASSYLQGTGELFF
TRBJ2-6	TRBV7-9	CALEGTGANVLTF
TRBJ2-7	TRBV5-4	CASSLAGTSGYEQYF
TRBJ1-2	TRBV7-9	CASTSEQGAYGYTF
TRBJ2-7	TRBV11-2	CASSPAYEQYF
TRBJ2-7	TRBV6-5	CAIQFEGLRPNEQYF
TRBJ1-5	TRBV4-1	CASSHPVAGSSNQPQHF
TRBJ1-5	TRBV4-3	CASSQDRGEQPQHF
TRBJ1-3	TRBV28	CASSLSGPKIAGNTIYF